This TCR beta chain came from a study of radiation and T cells in renal cell carcinoma. Study information: Nephrectomy followed 15 Gy stereotactic body radiation by 4 weeks. Study findings and constraints: From baseline, blood top tumor clonotypes peaked at 2 weeks post-radiation.

Libraries were prepared by immunoSEQ multiplex PCR; TCRdb keeps only in-frame clonotypes and omits some of them. The data hold around 130,000 clones, with 88% observed a single time. The V end lost 4 bases, the J end lost 9 bases, and 16 bases lay between the germline ends. There are 14 residues in the CDR3. Germline CDR1 reads LNHDA; CDR2 reads SQIVND (reference sequence). A remark on this clone: The antigen remains undetermined.

Regarding time point: blood 2 weeks post-SBRT. Treatment of the sample: 15 Gy SBRT to primary tumor, nephrectomy 4 weeks later. V usage is TRBV19 and J usage is TRBJ2-1; D uncertain. The sequence derives from a woman between 65 and 79 years old with renal cell carcinoma. The specimen was blood, collected from a patient whose treatment included radiotherapy and nephrectomy. Here the CDR3 DNA reads TGTGCCAGTAGTAATGTCGCTGGTGGTGGTGAGCAGTTCTTC. The encoded protein is CASSNVAGGGEQFF.